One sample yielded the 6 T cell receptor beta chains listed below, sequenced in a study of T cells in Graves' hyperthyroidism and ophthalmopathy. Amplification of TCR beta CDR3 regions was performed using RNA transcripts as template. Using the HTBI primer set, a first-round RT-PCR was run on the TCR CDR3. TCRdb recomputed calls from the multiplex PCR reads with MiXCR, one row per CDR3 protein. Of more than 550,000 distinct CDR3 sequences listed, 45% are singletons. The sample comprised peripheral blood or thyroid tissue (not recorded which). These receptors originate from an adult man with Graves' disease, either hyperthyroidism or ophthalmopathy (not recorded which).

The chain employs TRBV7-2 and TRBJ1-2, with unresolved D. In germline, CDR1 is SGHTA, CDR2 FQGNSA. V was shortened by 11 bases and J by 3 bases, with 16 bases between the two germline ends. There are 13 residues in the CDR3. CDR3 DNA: TGTGCCTGGAGTGAGAGGGCAGACTATGGCTACACCTTC. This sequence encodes CAWSERADYGYTF.

The CDR3 loop is CASSEDRAFIDSPLHF. Here the CDR3 DNA reads TGTGCCAGCAGTGAAGACAGGGCTTTTATCGATTCACCCCTCCACTTT. The rearrangement links TRBV25-1 to TRBJ1-6, with TRBD1 matching over 7 bases. V shed 2 bases, J shed 8 bases, and the junction held 9 bases outside the gene matches. The CDR3 totals 16 residues. Germline values: CDR1 MGHDK, CDR2 SYGVNS. Filled out from reference TRBV25-1 and TRBJ1-6, the complete variable domain reads EADIYQTPRYLVIGTGKKITLECSQTMGHDKMYWYQQDPGMELHLIHYSYGVNSTEKGDLSSESTVSRIRTEHFPLTLESARPSHTSQYLCASSEDRAFIDSPLHFGNGTRLTVT.

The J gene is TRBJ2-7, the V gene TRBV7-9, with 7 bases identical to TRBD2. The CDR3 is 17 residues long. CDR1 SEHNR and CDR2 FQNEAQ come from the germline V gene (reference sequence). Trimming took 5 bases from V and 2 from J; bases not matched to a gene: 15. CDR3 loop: CASSPRQAGRATYEQYF. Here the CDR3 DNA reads TGTGCCAGCAGCCCACGCCAAGCGGGGCGGGCGACCTACGAGCAGTACTTC.

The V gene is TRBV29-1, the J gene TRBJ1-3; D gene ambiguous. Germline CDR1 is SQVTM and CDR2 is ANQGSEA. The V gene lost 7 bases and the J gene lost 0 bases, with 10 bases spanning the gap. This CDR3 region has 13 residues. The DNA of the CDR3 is TGCAGCGCCGACTGGCTCTCTGGAAACACCATATATTTT. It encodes CSADWLSGNTIYF.

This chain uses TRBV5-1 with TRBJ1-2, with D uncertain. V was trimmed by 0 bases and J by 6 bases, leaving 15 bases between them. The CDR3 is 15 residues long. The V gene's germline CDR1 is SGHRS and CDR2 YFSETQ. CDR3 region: CASSLVPTTLDGYTF. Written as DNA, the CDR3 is TGCGCCAGCAGCTTGGTGCCTACCACCCTCGATGGCTACACCTTC. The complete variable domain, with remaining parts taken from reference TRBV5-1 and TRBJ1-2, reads KAGVTQTPRYLIKTRGQQVTLSCSPISGHRSVSWYQQTPGQGLQFLFEYFSETQRNKGNFPGRFSGRQFSNSRSEMNVSTLELGDSALYLCASSLVPTTLDGYTFGSGTRLTVV.

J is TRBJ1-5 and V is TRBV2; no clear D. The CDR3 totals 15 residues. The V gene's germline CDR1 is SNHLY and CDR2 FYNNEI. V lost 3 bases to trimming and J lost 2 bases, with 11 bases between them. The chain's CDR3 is CASSEDLSRNQPQHF. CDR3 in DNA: TGTGCCAGCAGTGAGGACTTGAGTCGCAATCAGCCCCAGCATTTT.